Shown below are 4 T cell receptor beta chains from a single sample sequenced in a study of molecular identifiers for immune sequencing clone quantification. TCRdb fed the PCR reads into MiXCR, producing one record per CDR3 protein. The profile covers about 60,000 distinct CDR3 sequences, with around 20% appearing a single time and over 1.1% taken by the ten largest. What was sequenced was naive CD8+ T cells from blood, with Jurkat cell RNA spiked in. The sample's subset: FACS-sorted CD8+CD4-CCR7+CD45RA+ naive T cells. These receptors came from a human donor in good health. Some libraries in this study had Jurkat cell RNA spiked in.

This clonotype was counted only a few times. V and J are TRBV7-9 and TRBJ1-2; 8 positions match TRBD1. The germline V gene encodes CDR1 SEHNR and CDR2 FQNEAQ (reference sequence). With 8 bases clipped from V and 9 bases from J, the junction kept 17 bases outside the gene matches. The CDR3 is made up of 15 amino acids. The CDR3 DNA follows: TGTGCCAGCGGCCGACAGGGGTCCCCCAAACACAGCTACACCTTC. Protein product: CASGRQGSPKHSYTF.

Ten or more counts support this clonotype. The chain employs TRBV4-3 and TRBJ2-7; 8 bases fit TRBD1. The CDR3 is 16 residues long. With V trimmed by 2 bases and J by 2 bases, 8 bases remained unmatched. CDR1 and CDR2 from the germline V gene are LGHNA and YSLEER. The CDR3 loop reads CASSQHPTGEAYEQYF. The CDR3 region has the DNA TGCGCCAGCAGCCAACACCCGACAGGGGAAGCCTACGAGCAGTACTTC.

Of note for this clonotype: A much larger clone differs by one base, so this may be a read error. This chain links TRBV7-2 with TRBJ2-2; D is unclear. V dropped 5 bases and J dropped 6 bases, with 13 bases sitting between them. The CDR3 runs to 14 residues. Germline assignment: CDR1 SGHTA and CDR2 FQGNSA. In DNA, the CDR3 is TGTGCCAGCAGCATATTAGCTGGGGCCGGGGAGCTGTTTTTT. Translation gives CASSILAGAGELFF.

This clonotype occurred many times. The chain employs TRBV6-2 or TRBV6-3 and TRBJ2-7, with 8 bases aligning to TRBD2. V was clipped by 5 bases and J by 3 bases; unmatched bases: 3. The germline gives CDR1 MNHEY, CDR2 SVGEGT. The CDR3 has 13 amino acids. The CDR3 sequence: CASSSGRSYEQYF. The CDR3 nucleotides read TGTGCCAGCAGTAGCGGGAGAAGCTACGAGCAGTACTTC.